Below, one T cell receptor (beta chain) is given with its context. Its specificity is not known. This record belongs to a study of Ad26.COV2.S vaccination and SARS-CoV-2 variants. Study results and caveats: Similar non-spike TCR breadth was seen in vaccine and placebo recipients.

Treatment of the sample: some 20 received Ad26.COV2.S at low or high dose, single or two shots; about 5 received placebo; per-sample allocation not given. It was on day 63 after the first vaccine or placebo injection that samples were taken. The CDR3 sequence is 19 residues long. V shed 1 base and J 5 bases; nucleotides not matched to a gene: 18. Germline V gives CDR1 SGHDT, CDR2 YYEEEE. The protocol was immunoSEQ multiplex PCR, while the TCRdb copy is restricted to in-frame clones and leaves out a portion. The repertoire holds 300,000 to 400,000 clones, with about 85% as singletons. The TCR sequence derives from a person between 18 and 65 years old who received the Ad26.COV2.S COVID-19 vaccine or a placebo. The sample in question was peripheral blood, obtained in a trial of Ad26.COV2.S vaccine versus placebo. This chain uses TRBV5-6 with TRBJ1-3; TRBD1 agrees at 7 bases. The CDR3 loop reads CASSLFETGYFGSRNTIYF. The CDR3 bases are TGTGCCAGCAGCTTGTTTGAGACAGGGTATTTTGGGTCGAGAAACACCATATATTTT. The full variable domain, rest sourced from reference TRBV5-6 and TRBJ1-3, is DAGVTQSPTHLIKTRGQQVTLRCSPKSGHDTVSWYQQALGQGPQFIFQYYEEEERQRGNFPDRFSGHQFPNYSSELNVNALLLGDSALYLCASSLFETGYFGSRNTIYFGEGSWLTVV.